The next 25 T cell receptor beta chains were all read from a single sample in a study of cytomegalovirus exposure and HLA in healthy donors (dated by TCRdb to between 2016 and 2019). Library preparation used the immunoSEQ multiplex PCR assay. For the multiplex PCR, a mixture combining 60 forward primers for TCR Vbeta segments and 13 reverse primers for TCR Jbeta segments was used. The source is immuneACCESS, and TCRdb retained only in-frame sequences with V and J called. Part of the clones is not carried over; for the studies checked, unresolved V genes explain less than half of this, and the remainder is unexplained. The sample includes some 120,000 clones, with 9.5% observed a single time. Less than 4% of the sample comes from the top ten. The sample was PBMCs. All receptors come from a man aged 25 to 45 in good health and CMV-seronegative.

This clone was detected only once. The same CDR3 can be traced to other DNA sequences in this sample. This chain links TRBV4-1 with TRBJ1-5, with D tentatively TRBD1 (6 bases). The CDR3 loop spans 15 amino acids. Germline CDR1 MGHRA, CDR2 YSYEKL. The V end lost 5 bases, the J end lost 1 base, and 12 bases lay between the germline ends. Here the CDR3 DNA reads TGCGCCAGCAGCTCCTCAGGGGTGAGCAATCAGCCCCAGCATTTT. This codes for CASSSSGVSNQPQHF.

This clone has more than one count but fewer than ten. This chain connects TRBV5-6 to TRBJ2-3; perhaps TRBD2 as D (6 bases). The CDR3 is 13 amino acids. Germline CDR1 is SGHDT and CDR2 is YYEEEE. The V end lost 5 bases, the J end lost 4 bases, and 11 bases lay between the germline ends. The DNA for the CDR3 is TGTGCCAGCAGGAAACCGGGGGCAGATACGCAGTATTTT. It specifies CASRKPGADTQYF. Supplemented by reference TRBV5-6 and TRBJ2-3, the full variable domain reads DAGVTQSPTHLIKTRGQQVTLRCSPKSGHDTVSWYQQALGQGPQFIFQYYEEEERQRGNFPDRFSGHQFPNYSSELNVNALLLGDSALYLCASRKPGADTQYFGPGTRLTVL.

The chain employs TRBV9 and TRBJ2-7; 9 bases match TRBD2. J gave up 2 bases and V 6 bases, and 21 bases lay outside the gene matches. CDR1 is SGDLS, CDR2 YYNGEE, per germline. There are 19 residues in the CDR3. CDR3 residues: CASTITLRLAGRGAYEQYF. The CDR3 coding sequence is TGTGCCAGCACCATAACGTTAAGGCTAGCGGGACGGGGGGCCTACGAGCAGTACTTC.

V gene TRBV15 combines with J gene TRBJ2-1; D gene unclear. Germline CDR1 LNHNV, CDR2 YYDKDF (reference sequence). V was pared by 2 bases and J by 0 bases, with 14 bases between. This CDR3 region has 17 residues. The DNA of the CDR3 is TGTGCCACCAGCAGATCCACCCTGTTGAGCTCCTACAATGAGCAGTTCTTC. Translated: CATSRSTLLSSYNEQFF.

This clone was observed a handful of times. The CDR3 region is CASSLGGGGPADTQYF. In nucleotides, the CDR3 is TGTGCCAGCAGCTTAGGGGGGGGAGGGCCCGCAGATACGCAGTATTTT. The V gene is TRBV7-8, the J gene TRBJ2-3; 7 nucleotides align to TRBD2. The ends lost 1 base at V and 4 bases at J; junction bases unmatched: 8. Germline V gene sequence: CDR1 SGHVS, CDR2 FQNEAQ. The CDR3 runs 16 residues.

This clone appeared a few times. The V gene is TRBV6-1, the J gene TRBJ1-2; D call uncertain. The CDR3 contains 15 residues. Germline CDR1 is MNHNS and CDR2 is SASEGT. The ends were cut back, 3 bases at V and 1 base at J, with 12 bases in the middle. This chain's CDR3 is CASSESQALNYGYTF. The CDR3 DNA reads TGTGCCAGCAGTGAGAGTCAGGCTCTTAACTATGGCTACACCTTC.

This clone was found a few times. The rearrangement links TRBV7-9 to TRBJ2-3; 8 positions agree with TRBD2. CDR1 SEHNR and CDR2 FQNEAQ come from the germline V gene (reference sequence). The CDR3 covers 14 residues. V trimming: 5 bases; J trimming: 8 bases; junction bases outside the gene matches: 9. The CDR3 region has the DNA TGTGCCAGCAGCCCGGCGACTAGCGTACTTACGCAGTATTTT. Translating it yields CASSPATSVLTQYF.

This chain uses TRBV5-4 with TRBJ2-1; D possibly corresponds to TRBD1 (5 bases). The V gene lost 0 bases and the J gene lost 8 bases, with 12 bases spanning the gap. CDR3 length equals 14 residues. Germline V gives CDR1 SGHNT, CDR2 YYREEE (reference sequence). The CDR3 spells CASSLGGLGDEQFF. The CDR3 DNA is TGTGCCAGCAGCTTGGGGGGCTTGGGCGATGAGCAGTTCTTC.

V and J are TRBV28 and TRBJ2-1; 8 bases map to TRBD2. Per germline, CDR1 MDHEN and CDR2 SYDVKM. This CDR3 comprises 14 residues. The ends lost 5 bases at V and 5 bases at J; junction bases unmatched: 5. The CDR3 loop is CASSLAGLDNEQFF. CDR3 sequence (DNA): TGTGCCAGCAGTCTCGCGGGACTAGACAATGAGCAGTTCTTC.

The rearrangement links TRBV5-5 to TRBJ1-5, with a tentative D call TRBD1 (6 bases). The V gene lost 2 bases and the J gene lost 7 bases, with 13 bases spanning the gap. The CDR3 sequence is 14 residues long. Germline values: CDR1 SGHKS, CDR2 YYEKEE (reference sequence). CDR3 sequence (DNA): TGTGCCAGCAGCTTAGGGGACAAGGGGCAGCCCCAGCATTTT. Protein: CASSLGDKGQPQHF.

V and J are TRBV9 and TRBJ2-7; TRBD2 matches 8 bases. The CDR3 has 14 amino acids. Germline CDR1 SGDLS, CDR2 YYNGEE. J gave up 7 bases and V 3 bases, and 9 bases lay outside the gene matches. DNA of the CDR3: TGTGCCAGCAGCGGGGGACTAGTAACGGGAGAGCAGTACTTC. This sequence encodes CASSGGLVTGEQYF.

This clone was seen a few times. The V and J genes are TRBV7-9 and TRBJ1-1; D is perhaps TRBD1 (5 bases). The length of the CDR3 is 13 residues. Trimming removed 1 base at V and 5 bases at J, with 8 bases between. Germline values: CDR1 SEHNR, CDR2 FQNEAQ (reference sequence). As DNA, the CDR3 is TGTGCCAGCAGCTTAGTCAGGGAAACTGAAGCTTTCTTT. It is translated as CASSLVRETEAFF.

The table lists this clone with a few counts. The chain recombines TRBV6-5 with TRBJ2-1; 8 positions match TRBD1. V shed 4 bases, J shed 3 bases, and the junction held 5 bases outside the gene matches. The CDR3 spans 15 residues. Germline CDR1 is MNHEY and CDR2 is SVGAGI. Here the CDR3 reads CASSSFGTGYNEQFF. The CDR3, as DNA: TGTGCCAGCAGTTCTTTCGGGACAGGCTACAATGAGCAGTTCTTC.

The chain links TRBV18 to TRBJ1-2; the D gene is possibly TRBD1 (5 bases). Germline V gives CDR1 KGHSH, CDR2 LQKENI. The CDR3 is 12 amino acids. Trimming left V 4 bases short and J 3 bases short, with 6 bases between. The CDR3 here is CASSRGDYGYTF. As DNA, the CDR3 is TGTGCCAGCTCACGGGGGGACTATGGCTACACCTTC.

The V and J genes are TRBV19 and TRBJ1-1; the match to TRBD1 covers 7 bases. The V gene end was trimmed by 6 bases and the J gene end by 3 bases; junction bases not matched to a gene: 10. The CDR3 is 15 amino acids. Looked up from germline, CDR1 is LNHDA and CDR2 is SQIVND (reference sequence). Here the CDR3 reads CASSQGDGRYTEAFF. The CDR3 bases are TGTGCCAGTAGCCAGGGGGACGGAAGATACACTGAAGCTTTCTTT.

This clone was seen a handful of times. The chain couples TRBV27 to TRBJ1-4; 8 bases are shared with TRBD1. Germline V gene lookup returns CDR1 MNHEY and CDR2 SMNVEV (reference sequence). CDR3 length: 16 amino acids. J was trimmed by 2 bases and V by 1 base; bases with no gene match: 3. The CDR3 region is CASSLFRTGTNEKLFF. CDR3 nucleotide sequence: TGTGCCAGCAGTTTATTCCGGACAGGGACTAATGAAAAACTGTTTTTT. Full variable domain (remainder filled in from reference TRBV27 and TRBJ1-4): EAQVTQNPRYLITVTGKKLTVTCSQNMNHEYMSWYRQDPGLGLRQIYYSMNVEVTDKGDVPEGYKVSRKEKRNFPLILESPSPNQTSLYFCASSLFRTGTNEKLFFGSGTQLSVL.

V is TRBV5-1 and J is TRBJ2-5; 11 bases align to TRBD2. With 1 base clipped from V and 7 bases from J, the junction kept 6 bases outside the gene matches. The CDR3 runs 15 residues. Looked up from germline, CDR1 is SGHRS and CDR2 is YFSETQ. Here the CDR3 DNA reads TGCGCCAGCAGCTTGACTAGCGGGAGCATGGGGACCCAGTACTTC. This codes for CASSLTSGSMGTQYF.

The chain recombines TRBV29-1 with TRBJ1-1, with 10 bases aligning to TRBD1. The germline CDR1 and CDR2 sequences are SQVTM and ANQGSEA. The CDR3 spans 14 residues. The V gene end was trimmed by 3 bases and the J gene end by 4 bases; junction bases not matched to a gene: 5. The chain's CDR3 is CSVEGDRGATEAFF. CDR3 nucleotide sequence: TGCAGCGTTGAGGGGGACAGGGGCGCCACTGAAGCTTTCTTT.

This clone turned up a few times. The rearrangement uses TRBV29-1 and TRBJ2-1; 10 bases line up with TRBD1. Germline values: CDR1 SQVTM, CDR2 ANQGSEA. CDR3 length: 13 amino acids. V lost 6 bases to trimming and J lost 4 bases; unmatched junction nucleotides: 3. The DNA of the CDR3 is TGCAGCGTCGGGGACAGGGGTTACAATGAGCAGTTCTTC. Its protein product is CSVGDRGYNEQFF.

This clone was seen a handful of times. The chain carries TRBV5-1 and TRBJ1-4; a weak D match, TRBD1 (6 bases). The CDR3 totals 14 residues. CDR1 and CDR2 from the germline V gene are SGHRS and YFSETQ. Trimming cost V 3 bases and J 5 bases, with 11 bases left between them. CDR3 bases: TGCGCCAGCAGCTCCGGACAGATAAATGAAAAACTGTTTTTT. Translating it yields CASSSGQINEKLFF.

This clone was seen a few times. The chain is built from TRBV29-1 and TRBJ2-2; TRBD1 aligns across 12 bases. Germline-derived CDR1 and CDR2 are SQVTM and ANQGSEA. The CDR3 runs to 15 residues. V was pared by 7 bases and J by 7 bases, with 10 bases of the junction left unmatched. CDR3 bases: TGCAGCGCCTCTGAGGGACAGGGGGCGGTCGGGGAGCTGTTTTTT. As protein: CSASEGQGAVGELFF.

The chain joins TRBV5-1 to TRBJ2-7; TRBD2 might be the D (6 bases). The CDR3 runs 14 residues. In germline, CDR1 is SGHRS, CDR2 YFSETQ. V lost 3 bases, J lost 5 bases, and 15 bases lay in between. The CDR3 DNA sequence: TGCGCCAGCAGCTCGGCCGCGGGGTCGGACGAGCAGTACTTC. It encodes CASSSAAGSDEQYF.

The chain recombines TRBV7-9 with TRBJ1-2; 8 bases align to TRBD1. CDR3 length equals 14 residues. Germline CDR1 is SEHNR and CDR2 is FQNEAQ (reference sequence). Trimming at V came to 6 bases and at J to 7 bases, leaving 10 bases not matched to a gene. CDR3 DNA sequence: TGTGCCAGCAGTGCGGACAGGGTTAAGGGTGGCTACACCTTC. Amino acids: CASSADRVKGGYTF.

This clone was detected only a few times. The V and J genes are TRBV7-2 and TRBJ1-2, with 8 bases aligning to TRBD1. The CDR3 is made up of 15 amino acids. Trimming took 6 bases from V and 6 from J; bases not matched to a gene: 12. Germline V gene sequence: CDR1 SGHTA, CDR2 FQGNSA. CDR3 DNA: TGTGCCAGCAGATACGACAGGGGAAGAACAAATGGCTACACCTTC. Its protein is CASRYDRGRTNGYTF.

V and J are TRBV19 and TRBJ1-5, with 10 bases aligning to TRBD1. This CDR3 comprises 14 residues. CDR1 and CDR2 from the germline V gene are LNHDA and SQIVND (reference sequence). V lost 7 bases to trimming and J lost 4 bases; unmatched junction nucleotides: 4. For the CDR3, the DNA is TGTGCCAGTACCTGGACAGGGGGGAATCAGCCCCAGCATTTT. This codes for CASTWTGGNQPQHF. The entire variable domain, with the rest obtained from reference TRBV19 and TRBJ1-5, is as follows: DGGITQSPKYLFRKEGQNVTLSCEQNLNHDAMYWYRQDPGQGLRLIYYSQIVNDFQKGDIAEGYSVSREKKESFPLTVTSAQKNPTAFYLCASTWTGGNQPQHFGDGTRLSIL.